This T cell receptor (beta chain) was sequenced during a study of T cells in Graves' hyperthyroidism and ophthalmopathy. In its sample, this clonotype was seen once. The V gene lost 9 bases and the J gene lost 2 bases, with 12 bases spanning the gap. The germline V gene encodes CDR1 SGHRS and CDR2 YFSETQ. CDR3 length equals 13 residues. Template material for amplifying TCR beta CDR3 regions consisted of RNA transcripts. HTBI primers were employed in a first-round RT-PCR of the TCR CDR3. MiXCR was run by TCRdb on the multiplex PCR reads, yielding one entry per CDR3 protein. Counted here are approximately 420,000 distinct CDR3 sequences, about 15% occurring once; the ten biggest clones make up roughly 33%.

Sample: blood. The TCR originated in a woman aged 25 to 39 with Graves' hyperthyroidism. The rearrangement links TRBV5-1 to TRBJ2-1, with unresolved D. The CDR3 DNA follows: TGCGCCACCGCCTGGAACACCTACAATGAGCAGTTCTTC. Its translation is CATAWNTYNEQFF.